This T cell receptor beta chain was documented in a study of blood T cell repertoires in COVID-19. Study-level background: The United States, Italy and Spain provided the acute and convalescent COVID-19 samples. Nucleic acid was either cDNA or gDNA, and it came from T cells, B-cell-depleted T cells, or PBMCs.

As processed by the authors: Using reference gene primer amplification, nucleated cell counts were estimated. Generated by immunoSEQ multiplex PCR, the TCRdb table keeps only in-frame clones and is missing some. V, J and clone size derive from that table, while D and trimming were established from the DNA sequence. The sample includes 75,000 to 95,000 clones, around 90% of them seen just once. The clonotype was recovered from a human donor in a cohort sampled during active COVID-19. Material for sequencing was peripheral blood.

CDR3 sequence (DNA): TGTGCCACCAGTGATTCGGCTAGCGGGCCTTCCTACAATGAGCAGTTCTTC. Translated, it gives CATSDSASGPSYNEQFF. The J gene is TRBJ2-1, the V gene TRBV24-1, with TRBD2 matching 8 bases. Looked up from germline, CDR1 is KGHDR and CDR2 is SFDVKD. Losses at the gene ends were 2 bases for V and 1 base for J; bases not matched to a gene: 6. CDR3 length: 17 amino acids.